A selection of T cell receptor beta chains follows, all from one sample in a study of blood T cell repertoires in COVID-19. Method: immunoSEQ multiplex PCR; TCRdb's copy keeps in-frame clones and lacks some. There are about 250,000 clones in the sample; less than 90% occur only once, and around 2.9% lies in the top ten. The material sequenced was PBMCs or T cells enriched from blood (not recorded which). These receptors came from a woman aged 50 to 65 who had recovered from COVID-19. Each CDR3 is given with its conserved first and last residue. D genes are given only for firm matches. Size values are once, few and many counts, or a class for expanded clones, and some rows have none.

j_call d_call v_call clone_size cdr3_nt cdr3_aa
TRBJ1-2 . TRBV9 . TGTGCCAGCAGCGTAGGGGACATCTCCTATGGCTACACCTTC CASSVGDISYGYTF
TRBJ2-1 TRBD2 TRBV28 . TGTGCCAGCAGATCCGCCGGGACTAGCGGGAGGAATGAGCAGTTCTTC CASRSAGTSGRNEQFF
TRBJ2-7 TRBD1 TRBV6-5 . TGTGCCAGCAGCCGGGACAGGGGGCATTACGAGCAGTACTTC CASSRDRGHYEQYF
TRBJ2-7 TRBD1 TRBV7-3 . TGTGCCAGCAGCTCGACGACAGGGGGCGACGAGCAGTACTTC CASSSTTGGDEQYF
TRBJ1-5 TRBD1 TRBV19 . TGTGCCAGTAGTACGGACAGGGGAGTTCAGCCCCAGCATTTT CASSTDRGVQPQHF
TRBJ2-3 . TRBV19 once TGTGCCAGTAGTTATGGGACATCTAGCACAGATACGCAGTATTTT CASSYGTSSTDTQYF
TRBJ1-1 TRBD1 TRBV28 . TGTGCCAGCAGTGGCACAGGGGCGCGGGACACTGAAGCTTTCTTT CASSGTGARDTEAFF
TRBJ2-5 . TRBV3-1/TRBV3-2 . TGTGCCAGCAGCCACAGGAGGGCGACAGGGAGCGGGGAGACCCAGTACTTC CASSHRRATGSGETQYF
TRBJ1-2 . TRBV5-6 . TGTGCCAGCAGCTTGGTGGGGGCAGCTAACTATGGCTACACCTTC CASSLVGAANYGYTF
TRBJ1-1 . TRBV16 once TGTGCCAGCAGCCAATCCCGCGACACTGAAGCTTTCTTT CASSQSRDTEAFF
TRBJ1-1 TRBD1 TRBV11-2 few TGTGCCAGCAGACCCAGCACAGGGGACACTGAAGCTTTCTTT CASRPSTGDTEAFF
TRBJ1-2 . TRBV30 . TGTGCCTGGAGACCCCGGGACATCTATAACTATGGCTACACCTTC CAWRPRDIYNYGYTF
TRBJ1-4 TRBD1 TRBV19 . TGTGCCAGTAGAATATGGGGACAGCCGTCCGGGGAAAAACTGTTTTTT CASRIWGQPSGEKLFF
TRBJ2-7 . TRBV5-1 . TGCGCCAGCAGCTTGCAGCCAGCGGGCGGCGGCGGCGAGCAGTACTTC CASSLQPAGGGGEQYF
TRBJ1-4 TRBD1 TRBV7-9 . TGTGCCAGCAGCCGACAGGGGGCAAGGAATGAAAAACTGTTTTTT CASSRQGARNEKLFF
TRBJ1-5 . TRBV6-5 . TGTGCCAGCAGTTATGGGCAGGGAAGAAAGCCCCAGCATTTT CASSYGQGRKPQHF
TRBJ1-2 TRBD1 TRBV4-2 . TGTGCCAGCAGCCAAGATGGGGACAGCGGCGGGTGGGGCTACACCTTC CASSQDGDSGGWGYTF
TRBJ2-5 TRBD2 TRBV5-4 . TGTGCCAGCACCCCGGGAGGGGGAGTCCAAGAGACCCAGTACTTC CASTPGGGVQETQYF
TRBJ2-2 TRBD2 TRBV5-8 . TGTGCCAGCAGCTTGATTTGGACTAGCGGGACGGCCGGGGAGCTGTTTTTT CASSLIWTSGTAGELFF
TRBJ2-7 . TRBV5-1 . TGCGCCAGCAGCTTGGGGGGGCCCTACGAGCAGTACTTC CASSLGGPYEQYF
TRBJ1-1 . TRBV9 . TGTGCCAGCAGCGGGACAGCTCAGAACACTGAAGCTTTCTTT CASSGTAQNTEAFF
TRBJ1-5 TRBD1 TRBV2 . TGTGCCAGTAGACAGGGGGACAATCAGCCCCAGCATTTT CASRQGDNQPQHF
TRBJ2-1 TRBD2 TRBV28 . TGTGCCAGCAGTTTTCTAGCGGGAGGACTGAATGAGCAGTTCTTC CASSFLAGGLNEQFF
TRBJ2-1 TRBD2 TRBV29-1 . TGCAGCGTTACCGAGGTAGCGGGGGATGAGCAGTTCTTC CSVTEVAGDEQFF
TRBJ2-7 . TRBV9 . TGTGCCAGCAGCGTAGGCGGGGTGGGATACTACGAGCAGTACTTC CASSVGGVGYYEQYF
TRBJ2-5 . TRBV18 . TGTGCCAGCTCACGAGGACAAGAAGAGACCCAGTACTTC CASSRGQEETQYF
TRBJ1-5 TRBD1 TRBV28 . TGTGCCAGCAGTTTCCAACTGACAGGGGGCGATCGCAATCAGCCCCAGCATTTT CASSFQLTGGDRNQPQHF
TRBJ1-2 . TRBV28 . TGTGCCAGCAGTCAATCAAATAACTATGGCTACACCTTC CASSQSNNYGYTF
TRBJ1-2 TRBD1 TRBV6-2/TRBV6-3 . TGTGCCAGCAGCCAGACAGGGGACCATGGCTACACCTTC CASSQTGDHGYTF
TRBJ1-1 TRBD1 TRBV19 . TGTGCCAGTAGTGCCCGACAGGGGCCCGGCACTGAAGCTTTCTTT CASSARQGPGTEAFF
TRBJ1-1 . TRBV11-3 few TGTGCCAGCAGCGAAACAGGGAACACTGAAGCTTTCTTT CASSETGNTEAFF
TRBJ1-2 . TRBV7-8 . TGTGCCAGCAGCTCCGGGATCGACTATGGCTACACCTTC CASSSGIDYGYTF
TRBJ2-7 . TRBV18 . TGTGCCAGCTCAGCGTACAGGGACCCCCACGAGCAGTACTTC CASSAYRDPHEQYF
TRBJ2-2 . TRBV7-9 . TGTGCCAGCAGCTTCAGGGCGGACACCGGGGAGCTGTTTTTT CASSFRADTGELFF
TRBJ2-1 TRBD2 TRBV24-1 once TGTGCCACCAGTGACCCGAGCGGGAGGGGTCACAATGAGCAGTTCTTC CATSDPSGRGHNEQFF
TRBJ2-3 . TRBV5-1 once TGCGCCAGCAGCCCGGGACTGCAAGACACAGATACGCAGTATTTT CASSPGLQDTDTQYF
TRBJ2-7 . TRBV3-1/TRBV3-2 . TGTGCCAGCAGCCCGTCCATTGACAGTCACTCCATAACAGCCACTGGGTGCCACGAGCAGTACTTC CASSPSIDSHSITATGCHEQYF
TRBJ1-2 TRBD1 TRBV4-1 . TGCGCCAGCAGCCAAGGGACAGGAGGGGGGTACTATGGCTACACCTTC CASSQGTGGGYYGYTF
TRBJ1-1 . TRBV6-5 . TGTGCCAGCAGTTACGATGCGGGGCCGCTGAGAGCTTTCTTT CASSYDAGPLRAFF
TRBJ1-1 TRBD1 TRBV30 . TGTGCCTGGAGGGGACAGATCTACACTGAAGCTTTCTTT CAWRGQIYTEAFF
TRBJ2-7 TRBD1 TRBV30 . TGTGCCTGGAGTTCGACAGGGGGCGGGTACGAGCAGTACTTC CAWSSTGGGYEQYF
TRBJ2-5 . TRBV12-3/TRBV12-4 . TGTGCCAGCAGTTTAGTTAGTAAAGAGACCCAGTACTTC CASSLVSKETQYF
TRBJ2-5 TRBD2 TRBV13 once TGTGCCAGCAGCTTAGGCTTGCGGGAGGGAAGAGAGACCCAGTACTTC CASSLGLREGRETQYF
TRBJ2-3 TRBD2 TRBV19 . TGTGCCAGTAGTTCCCGTTTAGCGGGAGATCCAGATACGCAGTATTTT CASSSRLAGDPDTQYF
TRBJ1-5 . TRBV5-6 . TGTGCCAGCAGCTTTCGGAGGGACGCTCAGCCCCAGCATTTT CASSFRRDAQPQHF
TRBJ2-7 TRBD2 TRBV5-3 . TGTGCCAGAAGCACGACGGGAGGGGACGAAGCGGGAGAATTTTACGAGCAGTACTTC CARSTTGGDEAGEFYEQYF
TRBJ1-2 TRBD1 TRBV15 once TGTGCCACCAGCGACAGGGGAGGGGTGGGCTATGGCTACACCTTC CATSDRGGVGYGYTF
TRBJ2-2 . TRBV5-6 . TGTGCCAGCAGCTTCGGACAGACGCTGACCGGGGAGCTGTTTTTT CASSFGQTLTGELFF
TRBJ2-7 TRBD1 TRBV4-3 . TGCGCCAGCAGCCAAGAGGACAGGGGGTACGAGCAGTACTTC CASSQEDRGYEQYF
TRBJ2-4 TRBD1 TRBV10-3 . TGTGCCATCAGTGACCGGACAGGGAGCAAAAACATTCAGTACTTC CAISDRTGSKNIQYF
TRBJ1-2 . TRBV7-2 . TGTGCCAGCAGCTTTGAGGGCGCAGTTGGCTACACCTTC CASSFEGAVGYTF
TRBJ2-7 . TRBV18 . TGTGCCAGCTCCCCGGACAGTACCTACGAGCAGTACTTC CASSPDSTYEQYF
TRBJ1-5 TRBD1 TRBV19 . TGTGCCAGTAGAAACCTACAGGGGGACAATCAGCCCCAGCATTTT CASRNLQGDNQPQHF
TRBJ2-7 . TRBV18 . TGTGCCAGCTCACCGAGTCTAGGGGGGGGCTACGAGCAGTACTTC CASSPSLGGGYEQYF
TRBJ2-7 . TRBV7-6 . TGTGCCAGCAGCTTAGACATTAACTACGAGCAGTACTTC CASSLDINYEQYF
TRBJ2-3 TRBD2 TRBV11-3 . TGTGCCAGCAGCCATACTAGCGGGAGAGGGGATACGCAGTATTTT CASSHTSGRGDTQYF
TRBJ2-7 . TRBV28 . TGTGCCGCTTACCGCCGGGGACTTCCCCACGAGCAGTACTTC CAAYRRGLPHEQYF
TRBJ1-3 . TRBV6-5 once TGTGCCAGCAGGGATTCAGGGATCTCTGGAAACACCATATATTTT CASRDSGISGNTIYF
TRBJ2-1 . TRBV29-1 . TGCAGCGTTGTTAGATTCCTAAGCTCCTACAATGAGCAGTTCTTC CSVVRFLSSYNEQFF
TRBJ2-3 TRBD2 TRBV27 . TGTGCCAGCAGCCTCGGGACTAGCGGGAGGGATACGCAGTATTTT CASSLGTSGRDTQYF